This T cell receptor (beta chain) was sequenced in a study of blood T cell repertoires in COVID-19. As for the study in general: Material from acute and convalescent COVID-19 was sourced from the United States, Italy and Spain.

Authors' analysis steps: For nucleated cells, counts were estimated from reference gene primer amplification. TCRdb's table, derived via immunoSEQ multiplex PCR, lists solely in-frame clones and lacks some. That table is the source of V, J and clone size, and D and trimming were worked out from the DNA. The repertoire consists of fewer than 300,000 clones, with over 75% occurring once and the leading ten covering more than 7.5%. The V end lost 4 bases, the J end lost 10 bases, and 11 bases lay between the germline ends. The CDR3 contains 13 residues. The TCR comes from a man aged 18-30 years with active or convalescent COVID-19. This sequence joins TRBV12-3 or TRBV12-4 and TRBJ1-6; D might be TRBD1 (5 bases). The sample comprised peripheral blood. Here the CDR3 DNA reads TGTGCCAGCAGTTATCAGGGCCCGTCACCCCTCCACTTT. Translated: CASSYQGPSPLHF.